This T cell receptor beta chain was captured by sequencing in a study of blood T cell repertoires in COVID-19. Study at large: PBMCs, B-cell-depleted T cells, or T cells provided the cDNA or gDNA that made up the material.

Repertoires were generated with immunoSEQ multiplex PCR, while TCRdb's copy carries only in-frame clones and drops some. The sample holds roughly 190,000 clones, roughly 86% seen once. This TCR came from a woman between 40 and 55 years old in a cohort exposed to, infected with or recovered from COVID-19 (not recorded which). The specimen was PBMCs or T cells enriched from blood (not recorded which).

CDR3 DNA sequence: TGTGCCAGTAGTATGAGGGCAGATCACGAGCAGTACTTC. Amino acids: CASSMRADHEQYF. The V gene is TRBV19, the J gene TRBJ2-7; D might be TRBD2 (5 bases). The V end was cut by 3 bases, the J end by 5 bases, with 11 bases between. This CDR3 has 13 amino acids. Germline V gene lookup returns CDR1 LNHDA and CDR2 SQIVND (reference sequence).